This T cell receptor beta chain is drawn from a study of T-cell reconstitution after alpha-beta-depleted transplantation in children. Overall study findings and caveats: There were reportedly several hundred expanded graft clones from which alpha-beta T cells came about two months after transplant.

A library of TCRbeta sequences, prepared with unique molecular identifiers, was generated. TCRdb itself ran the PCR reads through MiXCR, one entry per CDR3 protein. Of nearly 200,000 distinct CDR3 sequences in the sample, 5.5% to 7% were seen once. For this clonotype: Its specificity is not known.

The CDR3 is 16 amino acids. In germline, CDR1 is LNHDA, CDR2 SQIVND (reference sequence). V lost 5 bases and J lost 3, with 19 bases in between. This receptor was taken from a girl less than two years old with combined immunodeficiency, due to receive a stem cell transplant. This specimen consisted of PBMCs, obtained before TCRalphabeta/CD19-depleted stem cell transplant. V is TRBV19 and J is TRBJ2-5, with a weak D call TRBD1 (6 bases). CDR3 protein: CASSAWTVPGEETQYF. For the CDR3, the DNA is TGTGCCAGTAGTGCGTGGACGGTCCCAGGGGAAGAGACCCAGTACTTC.